This T cell receptor beta chain is from a study of cytomegalovirus exposure and HLA in healthy donors. Study as a whole: An earlier analysis identified under 130 million unique TCR beta sequences in about 179 million T cells. Study findings and constraints: Both high specificity and high sensitivity reportedly marked the classifier's diagnosis of cytomegalovirus status.

About this clone itself: Antigen specificity is unknown.

The CDR3 length is 16 residues. Germline CDR1 SGHNT, CDR2 YYREEE (reference sequence). J gave up 5 bases and V 0 bases, and 4 bases lay outside the gene matches. The PCR used 60 Vbeta and 13 Jbeta primers. The repertoire was sequenced with immunoSEQ multiplex PCR; TCRdb's copy has only in-frame clones and lacks some. Of 140,000 to 150,000 clones in the sample, roughly 85% were seen once. Sequencing was performed on PBMCs. The source of this sequence is a woman aged 30 to 39 in good health and CMV-seronegative. The rearrangement joins TRBV5-4 to TRBJ1-6; 8 bases fit TRBD1. This CDR3 reads CASSLGQGAHNSPLHF. The CDR3, as DNA: TGTGCCAGCAGCTTGGGGCAGGGGGCGCATAATTCACCCCTCCACTTT. Drawing the rest from reference TRBV5-4 and TRBJ1-6, the complete variable domain is ETGVTQSPTHLIKTRGQQVTLRCSSQSGHNTVSWYQQALGQGPQFIFQYYREEENGRGNFPPRFSGLQFPNYSSELNVNALELDDSALYLCASSLGQGAHNSPLHFGNGTRLTVT.